The 20 T cell receptor beta chains given below trace back to one sample, sequenced in a study of T cells of healthy individuals. TCRdb reprocessed the 5' RACE reads via MiXCR and lists one record per CDR3 protein. The sample includes about 53,000 distinct CDR3 sequences, 14% to 15% seen only once; the top ten take about 15%. These receptors were collected from a human donor in good health.

V usage is TRBV9 and J usage is TRBJ1-5, with D possibly matching TRBD1 (5 bases). The CDR3 is made up of 15 amino acids. Per germline, CDR1 SGDLS and CDR2 YYNGEE. V was shortened by 1 base and J by 8 bases, with 16 bases between the two germline ends. CDR3 nucleotides: TGTGCCAGCAGCGTACAGGGACTCCAAGCTGAGCCCCAGCATTTT. Protein sequence: CASSVQGLQAEPQHF.

This clonotype was found many times. The chain recombines TRBV7-2 with TRBJ2-7, with D unresolved. This CDR3 spans 15 amino acids. Germline lookup yields CDR1 SGHTA and CDR2 FQGNSA. V dropped 3 bases and J dropped 2 bases, with 14 bases sitting between them. The CDR3 here is CASSLVDAIAYEQYF. Written as DNA, the CDR3 is TGTGCCAGCAGCTTGGTGGACGCCATAGCCTACGAGCAGTACTTC. The whole variable domain, remainder taken from reference TRBV7-2 and TRBJ2-7, is GAGVSQSPSNKVTEKGKDVELRCDPISGHTALYWYRQSLGQGLEFLIYFQGNSAPDKSGLPSDRFSAERTGGSVSTLTIQRTQQEDSAVYLCASSLVDAIAYEQYFGPGTRLTVT.

This chain links TRBV2 with TRBJ2-2; no reliable D call. In germline, CDR1 is SNHLY, CDR2 FYNNEI. With 5 bases removed from V and 0 bases from J, the gap between germline ends came to 7 bases. The CDR3 is 14 residues long. CDR3 sequence (DNA): TGTGCCAGCAGTTACGACACGAACACCGGGGAGCTGTTTTTT. Protein: CASSYDTNTGELFF.

The rearrangement links TRBV5-1 to TRBJ2-1; a possible D gene is TRBD2 (5 bases). Germline values: CDR1 SGHRS, CDR2 YFSETQ. The CDR3 covers 14 residues. The V end lost 6 bases, the J end lost 0 bases, and 10 bases lay between the germline ends. The CDR3 DNA reads TGCGCCAGCAAGGCAACTAGCTCCTACAATGAGCAGTTCTTC. This sequence encodes CASKATSSYNEQFF. The full variable domain, with the rest looked up from reference TRBV5-1 and TRBJ2-1, is KAGVTQTPRYLIKTRGQQVTLSCSPISGHRSVSWYQQTPGQGLQFLFEYFSETQRNKGNFPGRFSGRQFSNSRSEMNVSTLELGDSALYLCASKATSSYNEQFFGPGTRLTVL.

This clonotype was found many times. The gene calls are TRBV19 and TRBJ1-5; tentatively, D is TRBD1 (5 bases). The CDR3 has 15 amino acids. V lost 4 bases, J lost 4 bases, and 14 bases lay in between. Germline V gene lookup returns CDR1 LNHDA and CDR2 SQIVND (reference sequence). CDR3 sequence reads: CASSTGADRNQPQHF. The CDR3 DNA is TGTGCCAGTAGTACTGGGGCCGATAGGAATCAGCCCCAGCATTTT.

This chain connects TRBV9 to TRBJ2-1, with 10 positions matching TRBD1. J gave up 7 bases and V 0 bases, and 7 bases lay outside the gene matches. Germline-derived CDR1 and CDR2 are SGDLS and YYNGEE. The CDR3 sequence is 16 residues long. The CDR3 nucleotides read TGTGCCAGCAGCGTAGAGGGGACAGGGGCGAGGAATGAGCAGTTCTTC. Its translation is CASSVEGTGARNEQFF.

This sequence joins TRBV11-2 and TRBJ2-1, with 11 bases aligning to TRBD1. V shed 8 bases, J shed 5 bases, and the junction held 8 bases outside the gene matches. This CDR3 has 15 amino acids. Germline values: CDR1 SGHAT, CDR2 FQNNGV. The CDR3 DNA reads TGTGCCAGCCGCAAATGGGGACAGGGGGACAATGAGCAGTTCTTC. Its translation is CASRKWGQGDNEQFF.

J is TRBJ2-3 and V is TRBV18; 8 bases are shared with TRBD2. The V gene's germline CDR1 is KGHSH and CDR2 LQKENI. CDR3 length: 16 amino acids. V was pared by 2 bases and J by 1 base, with 5 bases of the junction left unmatched. In DNA, the CDR3 is TGTGCCAGCTCACCAAGGCAGCGGGGGCGCACAGATACGCAGTATTTT. Amino acids: CASSPRQRGRTDTQYF.

The table lists this clonotype with many counts. This sequence joins TRBV29-1 and TRBJ2-1; D may be TRBD1 (5 bases). V lost 7 bases to trimming and J lost 0 bases, with 10 bases between them. Germline CDR1 reads SQVTM; CDR2 reads ANQGSEA. The CDR3 covers 13 residues. The CDR3 DNA follows: TGCAGCGCAAGGGGCCTCTCCTACAATGAGCAGTTCTTC. Translating it yields CSARGLSYNEQFF.

This clonotype has just a few counts. The V gene is TRBV5-1, the J gene TRBJ2-2; the D gene is possibly TRBD2 (6 bases). This CDR3 region has 15 residues. CDR1 SGHRS and CDR2 YFSETQ come from the germline V gene. The ends were cut back, 5 bases at V and 2 bases at J, with 13 bases in the middle. CDR3 DNA sequence: TGCGCCAGCAGTTCCCAAGCGGGCAACACCGGGGAGCTGTTTTTT. Its translation: CASSSQAGNTGELFF.

This rearrangement joins TRBV2 to TRBJ1-2; TRBD1 might be the D (5 bases). The CDR3 is made up of 12 amino acids. The V end was cut by 7 bases, the J end by 14 bases, with 20 bases between. The germline V gene has CDR1 SNHLY and CDR2 FYNNEI. The CDR3 sequence is CASNIAGRGSTF. The CDR3 nucleotides read TGTGCCAGCAACATCGCGGGGCGAGGAAGTACCTTC.

V usage is TRBV5-1 and J usage is TRBJ2-2; possibly TRBD2 for D (6 bases). The CDR3 contains 16 residues. Per germline, CDR1 SGHRS and CDR2 YFSETQ. The germline V and J ends were trimmed by 0 bases and 4 bases, with 13 bases remaining between them. The DNA for the CDR3 is TGCGCCAGCAGCTTGGCCAGTAGCGGTCTCACCGGGGAGCTGTTTTTT. Its protein product is CASSLASSGLTGELFF.

The table lists this clonotype with a few counts. The chain is built from TRBV7-9 and TRBJ2-7; maybe TRBD2 (7 bases). The CDR3 sequence is 14 residues long. Germline CDR1 reads SEHNR; CDR2 reads FQNEAQ (reference sequence). Trimming stripped 5 bases from V and 4 bases from J, with 15 bases between. The CDR3 here is CASSPSGGPYEQYF. The CDR3 DNA reads TGTGCCAGCAGCCCATCGGGGGGCCCTTACGAGCAGTACTTC.

In its sample, this clonotype was seen a few times. V and J are TRBV20-1 and TRBJ1-2; D uncertain. CDR1 is DFQATT and CDR2 is SNEGSKA in the germline V gene (reference sequence). The CDR3 has 11 residues. V dropped 6 bases and J dropped 8 bases, with 13 bases sitting between them. This CDR3 is CSATFTDGYTF. CDR3 DNA: TGCAGTGCCACTTTTACAGACGGCTACACCTTC.

This clonotype was picked up many times. The rearrangement joins TRBV15 to TRBJ1-1, with 8 bases identical to TRBD1. Germline CDR1 reads LNHNV; CDR2 reads YYDKDF (reference sequence). The CDR3 sequence is 15 residues long. V lost 2 bases, J lost 5 bases, and 7 bases stayed unmatched. CDR3 amino acids: CATSRPLRTGTEAFF. The CDR3 nucleotides read TGTGCCACCAGCAGACCGCTTCGGACAGGGACTGAAGCTTTCTTT.

This clonotype came up many times. The V call is TRBV27, the J call TRBJ1-6; maybe TRBD1 (5 bases). Germline CDR1 MNHEY, CDR2 SMNVEV (reference sequence). This CDR3 has 12 amino acids. V lost 3 bases to trimming and J lost 12 bases, with 9 bases between them. In DNA, the CDR3 is TGTGCCAGCAGTTTCTCCGGGGGACCCCTCCACTTT. Translated, it gives CASSFSGGPLHF.

This sequence joins TRBV5-4 and TRBJ1-1; D possibly corresponds to TRBD1 (6 bases). The CDR3 has 16 amino acids. Deletions cut 4 bases from V and 5 bases from J, with 21 bases between. Germline V CDR1 and CDR2: SGHNT, YYREEE (reference sequence). The CDR3 spells CASSQALLTGATEAFF. CDR3 sequence (DNA): TGTGCCAGCAGCCAAGCCCTCCTGACAGGAGCAACTGAAGCTTTCTTT. The variable domain in full, with the rest retrieved from reference TRBV5-4 and TRBJ1-1, is ETGVTQSPTHLIKTRGQQVTLRCSSQSGHNTVSWYQQALGQGPQFIFQYYREEENGRGNFPPRFSGLQFPNYSSELNVNALELDDSALYLCASSQALLTGATEAFFGQGTRLTVV.

This clonotype was counted ten times or more. The rearrangement joins TRBV4-3 to TRBJ2-3, with D unresolved. Germline V gene lookup returns CDR1 LGHNA and CDR2 YSLEER. The CDR3 length is 17 residues. Trimming left V 0 bases short and J 3 bases short, with 16 bases between. The CDR3 region is CASSQETIALGTDTQYF. The CDR3 DNA is TGCGCCAGCAGCCAAGAGACGATAGCATTAGGTACAGATACGCAGTATTTT.

The table lists this clonotype with many counts. This chain uses TRBV7-7 with TRBJ1-4, with D perhaps TRBD1 (5 bases). The V and J ends lost 5 bases and 1 base respectively, with 11 bases between them. The CDR3 spans 15 residues. In germline, CDR1 is SSHAT, CDR2 FNYEAQ (reference sequence). For the CDR3, the DNA is TGTGCCAGCAGCCCCGGGGGAGGAACTAATGAAAAACTGTTTTTT. This encodes CASSPGGGTNEKLFF.

This clonotype was observed many times. The chain has TRBV7-9 and TRBJ1-1; 7 nucleotides match TRBD1. Germline V gene data show CDR1 as SEHNR and CDR2 as FQNEAQ (reference sequence). The V segment lost 5 bases and the J segment 9 bases; nucleotides outside the gene matches: 6. The CDR3 has 12 residues. CDR3 in DNA: TGTGCCAGCAGCCGGCAGGGGGGGAAAGCTTTCTTT. Its translation: CASSRQGGKAFF.